This TCR beta chain was documented in a study of PD-L1 blockade in urothelial cancer. The CDR3 length is 14 residues. The V gene end was trimmed by 5 bases and the J gene end by 4 bases; junction bases not matched to a gene: 5. Germline-derived CDR1 and CDR2 are SGHNT and YENEEA. Clones were read by immunoSEQ multiplex PCR, and TCRdb kept only the in-frame ones, dropping some. The table has tens of thousands of clones, almost 90% seen once. Time point specified: pretreatment peripheral blood. Sequencing used PBMCs, obtained around atezolizumab (anti-PD-L1) treatment. The rearrangement links TRBV11-3 to TRBJ2-3; 8 nucleotides match TRBD2. This TCR derives from a man aged 60 to 69 with urothelial cancer. CDR3 sequence reads: CASSSGGRADTQYF. The DNA of the CDR3 is TGTGCCAGCAGCAGCGGGGGAAGGGCAGATACGCAGTATTTT.